The 27 T cell receptor beta chains below were found in one sample sequenced in a study of metastatic and nonmetastatic thyroid tumors. Thyroid surgery was preceded by no treatment in any patient. TCRdb re-called the PCR reads via MiXCR. Of around 20,000 clones in the sample, around a quarter are singletons; the top ten hold approximately 10%. Sequences were obtained from tumor tissue. The source is a female donor with papillary thyroid cancer or a benign thyroid nodule (not recorded which). Some clones in this sample may be carry-over from other donors' samples.

Points on this clone: At one end the junction does not follow the germline gene, possibly because of a read error. CDR3 loop: CAISQVGGVGRNTQYF. The CDR3, as DNA: TGTGCCATCAGCCAAGTCGGAGGGGTAGGAAGAAATACGCAGTATTTT. The V and J genes are TRBV4-2 and TRBJ2-3, with D maybe TRBD2 (6 bases). The germline V gene encodes CDR1 LGHNA and CDR2 YNFKEQ. This CDR3 contains 16 residues.

This clone was observed many times. This chain links TRBV19 with TRBJ2-5, with TRBD1 matching over 7 bases. The trim removed 6 bases at V and 5 bases at J, leaving 12 bases unmatched. The length of the CDR3 is 15 residues. Germline loops: CDR1 LNHDA, CDR2 SQIVND (reference sequence). CDR3 loop: CASRRVPTGAETQYF. The CDR3 nucleotides are TGTGCCAGTAGAAGAGTCCCCACAGGGGCCGAGACCCAGTACTTC.

This clone is categorized as large. The chain employs TRBV11-1 and TRBJ2-2; D ambiguous. This CDR3 has 15 residues. Trimming cost V 3 bases and J 7 bases, with 15 bases left between them. Germline lookup yields CDR1 SGHAT and CDR2 FQDESV (reference sequence). CDR3 loop: CASSFREIHGGELFF. The CDR3 DNA reads TGTGCCAGCAGCTTCCGTGAAATACACGGCGGGGAGCTGTTTTTT.

This clone was observed a few times. The J gene is TRBJ2-7, the V gene TRBV6-2 or TRBV6-3; 7 nucleotides agree with TRBD1. The CDR3 totals 13 residues. From germline, CDR1 is MNHEY and CDR2 SVGEGT. V lost 4 bases to trimming and J lost 2 bases; unmatched junction nucleotides: 2. The CDR3 DNA reads as TGTGCCAGCAGTTTCGGACAGGCCTACGAGCAGTACTTC. Translated, it gives CASSFGQAYEQYF.

This clone was seen a single time. The J gene is TRBJ1-6, the V gene TRBV5-1, with a possible D match to TRBD1 (5 bases). V dropped 4 bases and J dropped 2 bases, with 10 bases sitting between them. CDR1 and CDR2 from the germline V gene are SGHRS and YFSETQ. The CDR3 has 15 amino acids. CDR3 region: CASSPTGPYNSPLHF. In nucleotides, the CDR3 is TGCGCCAGCAGCCCCACAGGACCCTATAATTCACCCCTCCACTTT.

This clone has only one observation. V is TRBV7-2 and J is TRBJ2-2; D uncertain. This CDR3 is built from 14 residues. The V and J ends lost 2 bases and 2 bases respectively, with 6 bases between them. Germline CDR1 and CDR2: SGHTA and FQGNSA. In DNA form, the CDR3 reads TGTGCCAGCAGCTTAACGGTTAACACCGGGGAGCTGTTTTTT. This translates into CASSLTVNTGELFF.

In DNA form, the CDR3 reads TGTGCCAGTAGTAGCCGGGCAGGGAGGAACACTGAAGCTTTCTTT. Encoded protein: CASSSRAGRNTEAFF. The rearrangement uses TRBV19 and TRBJ1-1; weak D call: TRBD1 (5 bases). This CDR3 has 15 residues. The V gene lost 4 bases and the J gene lost 1 base, with 13 bases spanning the gap. Germline CDR1 is LNHDA and CDR2 is SQIVND (reference sequence).

The chain combines TRBV30 with TRBJ2-7; unclear D gene. CDR1 is GTSNPN and CDR2 is SVGIG in the germline V gene (reference sequence). Trimming stripped 3 bases from V and 0 bases from J, with 9 bases between. The CDR3 consists of 13 residues. CDR3 in amino acids: CAWSRHRSYEQYF. For the CDR3, the DNA is TGTGCCTGGAGCCGGCACCGCTCCTACGAGCAGTACTTC.

The chain links TRBV30 to TRBJ2-7, with TRBD2 matching 11 bases. From germline, CDR1 is GTSNPN and CDR2 SVGIG (reference sequence). The CDR3 totals 14 residues. With 1 base clipped from V and 7 bases from J, the junction kept 6 bases outside the gene matches. The CDR3 nucleotides are TGTGCCTGGAGTGGACTAGCGGGACCCTCGGAGCAGTACTTC. It is translated as CAWSGLAGPSEQYF.

V gene TRBV12-3 or TRBV12-4 combines with J gene TRBJ2-7; 9 bases agree with TRBD1. The CDR3 extends over 18 amino acids. Germline trimming cut 2 bases from V and 1 base from J; bases unmatched to any gene: 12. This chain's CDR3 is CASSLTFFGDRGSYEQYF. CDR3 nucleotide sequence: TGTGCCAGCAGTTTAACTTTTTTTGGCGACAGGGGGTCCTACGAGCAGTACTTC.

This clone came up many times. This chain joins TRBV30 and TRBJ2-1; possibly TRBD1 for D (6 bases). The CDR3 runs 13 residues. Germline V gene lookup returns CDR1 GTSNPN and CDR2 SVGIG (reference sequence). Trimming left V 4 bases short and J 7 bases short, with 14 bases between. The CDR3 is CAWIKRQGNEQFF. CDR3 DNA: TGTGCCTGGATTAAGCGGCAGGGGAATGAGCAGTTCTTC.

This clone was counted between two and nine times. The rearrangement joins TRBV19 to TRBJ1-5, with 8 bases lining up with TRBD1. V lost 3 bases, J lost 5 bases, and 3 bases stayed unmatched. CDR1 LNHDA and CDR2 SQIVND come from the germline V gene (reference sequence). The CDR3 has 14 amino acids. In DNA, the CDR3 is TGTGCCAGTAGTATTCCAGGGGGCCATCAGCCCCAGCATTTT. This translates into CASSIPGGHQPQHF.

Worth noting for this clone: The CDR3 carries no conserved terminal phenylalanine or tryptophan, so it likely arises from a read error. The chain carries TRBV30 and TRBJ1-1; D perhaps matches TRBD1 (5 bases). The V gene's germline CDR1 is GTSNPN and CDR2 SVGIG (reference sequence). The CDR3 is 15 amino acids. Between the trimmed V and J ends, which lost 0 bases and 7 bases, there was a span of 18 bases. This CDR3 reads CAWSVRRRVTREAFL. CDR3 sequence (DNA): TGTGCCTGGAGTGTAAGGCGCAGGGTAACGCGTGAAGCTTTCCTT.

This chain joins TRBV11-2 and TRBJ1-2, with a tentative D call TRBD1 (5 bases). The length of the CDR3 is 16 residues. CDR1 SGHAT and CDR2 FQNNGV come from the germline V gene. The V end was cut by 5 bases, the J end by 6 bases, with 22 bases between. CDR3 in DNA: TGTGCCAGCAGCCCTCCTGGGGCATATGGGGGGGATGGCTACACCTTC. This sequence encodes CASSPPGAYGGDGYTF.

Written as DNA, the CDR3 is TGCAGTGCTACCAAAGACAGTACCCCGGGGGGCTACACCTTC. Its translation is CSATKDSTPGGYTF. The chain links TRBV20-1 to TRBJ1-2; D is perhaps TRBD1 (5 bases). V was trimmed by 4 bases and J by 8 bases, leaving 20 bases between them. The CDR3 contains 14 residues. Germline V lookup: CDR1 DFQATT, CDR2 SNEGSKA (reference sequence).

The chain has TRBV7-2 and TRBJ2-7; weak D call: TRBD2 (6 bases). Per germline, CDR1 SGHTA and CDR2 FQGNSA. V dropped 2 bases and J dropped 7 bases, with 12 bases sitting between them. The CDR3 has 13 residues. The CDR3: CASSLMDRGEQYF. CDR3 sequence (DNA): TGTGCCAGCAGCTTAATGGACCGGGGGGAGCAGTACTTC.

The rearrangement uses TRBV7-6 and TRBJ2-7, with D perhaps matching TRBD1 (6 bases). CDR1 is SGHVS and CDR2 is FNYEAQ in the germline V gene. V was clipped by 4 bases and J by 0 bases, with 10 bases between them. The CDR3 spans 14 residues. The CDR3 sequence: CASSSRTDSYEQYF. CDR3 in DNA: TGTGCCAGCAGCTCCCGGACAGACTCCTACGAGCAGTACTTC.

Only a few counts were recorded for this clone. V gene TRBV6-1 combines with J gene TRBJ1-6; 9 positions agree with TRBD1. The CDR3 loop spans 14 amino acids. Germline values: CDR1 MNHNS, CDR2 SASEGT. V trimming: 4 bases; J trimming: 5 bases; junction bases outside the gene matches: 0. CDR3 DNA sequence: TGTGCCAGCAGTGGGGACAGGGATAATTCACCCCTCCACTTT. Amino acid sequence: CASSGDRDNSPLHF.

The chain combines TRBV7-8 with TRBJ2-7; 16 positions agree with TRBD2. Germline V gene data show CDR1 as SGHVS and CDR2 as FQNEAQ. V lost 2 bases and J lost 5; bases outside the gene matches: 9. The CDR3 runs to 18 residues. The CDR3 is CASSLSGLAGGVVNEQYF. Written as DNA, the CDR3 is TGTGCCAGCAGCTTATCGGGACTAGCGGGAGGGGTCGTGAACGAGCAGTACTTC.

The sample holds many counts of this clone. A much larger clonotype is one base distant, so this may be a read error. The chain recombines TRBV6-1 with TRBJ2-1, with D maybe TRBD2 (5 bases). The CDR3 spans 14 residues. CDR1 and CDR2 from the germline V gene are MNHNS and SASEGT. The CDR3 loop is CASKTTLSYSEQFF. DNA for the CDR3: TGTGCCAGCAAGACTACCCTCTCCTACAGTGAGCAGTTCTTC.

This clone was counted at least ten times. This may be a read error: a much more frequent sequence differs by one nucleotide. V and J are TRBV27 and TRBJ1-1; D uncertain. The CDR3 spans 16 residues. Looked up from germline, CDR1 is MNHEY and CDR2 is SMNVEV (reference sequence). The CDR3 loop is CASSLGPLAGFYEALF. The CDR3 nucleotides read TGTGCCAGCAGTTTAGGTCCTCTAGCGGGGTTCTATGAAGCTCTCTTT.

The rearrangement links TRBV19 to TRBJ1-5, with D maybe TRBD1 (6 bases). The CDR3 consists of 16 residues. Germline V gives CDR1 LNHDA, CDR2 SQIVND (reference sequence). Trimming cost V 5 bases and J 2 bases, with 16 bases left between them. As DNA, the CDR3 is TGTGCCAGTAGTGGTTACAGGGTGCGTCGCAATCAGCCCCAGCATTTT. Protein sequence: CASSGYRVRRNQPQHF.

V and J are TRBV11-2 and TRBJ2-1; D is unclear. CDR3 length: 16 amino acids. Trimming took 3 bases from V and 4 from J, leaving 16 bases between them. Germline values: CDR1 SGHAT, CDR2 FQNNGV. CDR3 in amino acids: CASSLGIRPPYNEQFF. In DNA, the CDR3 is TGTGCCAGCAGCTTGGGTATACGTCCCCCGTACAATGAGCAGTTCTTC. The full variable domain, in which reference TRBV11-2 and TRBJ2-1 provide the parts outside the CDR3, is EAGVAQSPRYKIIEKRQSVAFWCNPISGHATLYWYQQILGQGPKLLIQFQNNGVVDDSQLPKDRFSAERLKGVDSTLKIQPAKLEDSAVYLCASSLGIRPPYNEQFFGPGTRLTVL.

A few counts support this clone. V is TRBV6-2 or TRBV6-3 and J is TRBJ2-5, with D perhaps being TRBD1 or TRBD2 (5 bases each). V was clipped by 8 bases and J by 5 bases, with 12 bases between them. The CDR3 covers 12 residues. Germline CDR1 MNHEY, CDR2 SVGEGT. The CDR3 loop is CASRRGGETQYF. The CDR3 region has the DNA TGTGCCAGCCGCCGGGGCGGGGAGACCCAGTACTTC.

This clone showed up just a few times. The chain joins TRBV6-1 to TRBJ2-5; 9 bases are a match to TRBD1. CDR1 MNHNS and CDR2 SASEGT come from the germline V gene. The V gene end was trimmed by 8 bases and the J gene end by 5 bases; junction bases not matched to a gene: 3. The CDR3 runs to 12 residues. The CDR3 is CASGTGRETQYF. DNA of the CDR3: TGTGCCAGCGGGACAGGGAGGGAGACCCAGTACTTC.

The chain employs TRBV5-1 and TRBJ1-1; D possibly corresponds to TRBD1 (6 bases). V was pared by 4 bases and J by 1 base, with 11 bases between. The CDR3 length is 14 residues. Germline lookup yields CDR1 SGHRS and CDR2 YFSETQ. The CDR3 reads CASSNGQPNTEAFF. CDR3 nucleotide sequence: TGCGCCAGCAGCAACGGACAGCCGAACACTGAAGCTTTCTTT. The full variable domain, its missing parts supplied by reference TRBV5-1 and TRBJ1-1, is KAGVTQTPRYLIKTRGQQVTLSCSPISGHRSVSWYQQTPGQGLQFLFEYFSETQRNKGNFPGRFSGRQFSNSRSEMNVSTLELGDSALYLCASSNGQPNTEAFFGQGTRLTVV.

The V and J genes are TRBV11-2 and TRBJ1-6, with D uncertain. The V and J ends lost 5 bases and 8 bases respectively, with 10 bases between them. The CDR3 totals 13 residues. Per germline, CDR1 SGHAT and CDR2 FQNNGV. CDR3 protein: CASSLWRDSPLHF. CDR3 DNA: TGTGCCAGCAGCCTTTGGAGAGATTCACCCCTCCACTTT.